Following are 29 T cell receptor beta chains from one sample sequenced in a study of vaccination effects on CD4 cells after COVID-19. Profiling relied on immunoSEQ multiplex PCR, and the TCRdb table lists in-frame clones only, not all of them. The repertoire has under 60,000 clones, around three quarters of them found once; the top ten carry 5.5%. Antigen-specific CD4+ T cells were expanded with viral peptide pools in the ViraFEST assay before sequencing. Investigators separated out CD4+ T cells once around nine days of culture had passed. The person had PCR-confirmed SARS-CoV-2 infection between March and December 2020. Which antigens these TCRs recognize remains unknown. This sample comprised CD4+ T cells from PBMCs cultured with HIV peptides, obtained before COVID-19 vaccination. The subset was: HIV-1 Nef peptide pool negative control/reference culture. These receptor sequences come from a human donor who had a prior SARS-CoV-2 infection.

A few counts support this clone. This chain joins TRBV9 and TRBJ2-2; 9 bases are a match to TRBD1. This CDR3 is 15 amino acids long. The V and J ends lost 4 bases and 3 bases, in that order; junction bases with no gene match: 4. CDR1 SGDLS and CDR2 YYNGEE come from the germline V gene. As DNA, the CDR3 is TGTGCCAGCAGCCCCAGGACAGGGGACACCGGGGAGCTGTTTTTT. Translation: CASSPRTGDTGELFF.

This chain joins TRBV9 and TRBJ2-7; 12 positions agree with TRBD2. Trimming cost V 3 bases and J 3 bases; bases outside gene matches: 7. CDR3 length equals 16 residues. The germline V gene encodes CDR1 SGDLS and CDR2 YYNGEE. CDR3 loop: CASSARGTSGYYEQYF. CDR3 coding DNA: TGTGCCAGCAGCGCTCGAGGGACTAGCGGGTACTACGAGCAGTACTTC.

CDR3 bases: TGTGCCAGCAGCGTAGATGTAGGCCCTGAGACCCAGTACTTC. Translation gives CASSVDVGPETQYF. J is TRBJ2-5 and V is TRBV9; D not resolved. This CDR3 spans 14 amino acids. CDR1 is SGDLS and CDR2 is YYNGEE in the germline V gene. Deletions cut 0 bases from V and 5 bases from J, with 11 bases between.

This chain links TRBV7-9 with TRBJ2-7, with 13 positions matching TRBD2. The CDR3 consists of 13 residues. The V gene's germline CDR1 is SEHNR and CDR2 FQNEAQ (reference sequence). After removal of 11 bases from V and 3 bases from J, the junction contained 4 bases not matched to a gene. This chain's CDR3 is CAGRTSGSYEQYF. The CDR3 region has the DNA TGTGCCGGAAGGACTAGCGGGAGCTACGAGCAGTACTTC.

The chain carries TRBV10-3 and TRBJ2-5, with 9 positions matching TRBD1. This CDR3 is built from 15 residues. Germline V lookup: CDR1 ENHRY, CDR2 SYGVKD. Trimming cost V 6 bases and J 5 bases; bases outside gene matches: 10. DNA for the CDR3: TGTGCCATCAGGCAAACAGGGGGCGCGGGCGAGACCCAGTACTTC. As protein: CAIRQTGGAGETQYF.

This chain uses TRBV6-2 or TRBV6-3 with TRBJ2-2; 8 bases agree with TRBD2. Germline CDR1 reads MNHEY; CDR2 reads SVGEGT. Losses at the gene ends were 3 bases for V and 5 bases for J; bases not matched to a gene: 5. This CDR3 region has 15 residues. CDR3 protein: CASSYGSGITGELFF. As DNA, the CDR3 is TGTGCCAGCAGTTATGGTAGCGGGATTACCGGGGAGCTGTTTTTT.

The gene calls are TRBV19 and TRBJ2-1, with TRBD2 matching 7 bases. The germline CDR1 and CDR2 sequences are LNHDA and SQIVND (reference sequence). The CDR3 consists of 15 residues. With V trimmed by 5 bases and J by 3 bases, 7 bases remained unmatched. The CDR3 region is CASSFSGVYYNEQFF. DNA for the CDR3: TGTGCCAGTAGTTTCAGCGGGGTTTACTACAATGAGCAGTTCTTC.

This clone was seen a handful of times. This chain uses TRBV4-1 with TRBJ1-6; possibly TRBD1 for D (5 bases). Looked up from germline, CDR1 is MGHRA and CDR2 is YSYEKL. V lost 1 base, J lost 0 bases, and 10 bases lay in between. CDR3 length equals 17 residues. The CDR3 sequence: CASSQGGRASYNSPLHF. In nucleotides, the CDR3 is TGCGCCAGCAGCCAAGGCGGCAGGGCCTCCTATAATTCACCCCTCCACTTT.

The chain is built from TRBV20-1 and TRBJ1-3, with TRBD1 matching over 8 bases. CDR1 is DFQATT, CDR2 SNEGSKA, per germline (reference sequence). The trim removed 3 bases at V and 2 bases at J, leaving 3 bases unmatched. This CDR3 region has 14 residues. Here the CDR3 DNA reads TGCAGTGCTAGTACAGGGGGAACTGGAAACACCATATATTTT. Translation: CSASTGGTGNTIYF.

V and J are TRBV5-1 and TRBJ2-5, with 8 bases fitting TRBD1. The V gene's germline CDR1 is SGHRS and CDR2 YFSETQ. The CDR3 is 15 residues long. J lost 4 bases, V lost 3 bases, and 8 bases had no gene match. As DNA, the CDR3 is TGCGCCAGCAGCTGGTGGACAGGGAGCGGAGAGACCCAGTACTTC. Translation: CASSWWTGSGETQYF.

The chain couples TRBV5-6 to TRBJ2-3, with a weak D call TRBD2 (6 bases). This CDR3 contains 16 residues. Germline V lookup: CDR1 SGHDT, CDR2 YYEEEE. Trimming shortened V by 5 bases and J by 2 bases, and 18 bases separated the two germline ends. The CDR3 sequence: CASRPSLGLATDTQYF. CDR3 in DNA: TGTGCCAGCAGACCAAGCTTGGGACTGGCCACAGATACGCAGTATTTT.

The rearrangement joins TRBV5-1 to TRBJ2-1; D is possibly TRBD2 (6 bases). Germline loops: CDR1 SGHRS, CDR2 YFSETQ. The V end lost 0 bases, the J end lost 5 bases, and 12 bases lay between the germline ends. The CDR3 totals 15 residues. The CDR3 DNA reads TGCGCCAGCAGCTTGGAGCGGGCAGGGAACAATGAGCAGTTCTTC. Its protein product is CASSLERAGNNEQFF.

The genes are TRBV5-1 and TRBJ2-2; TRBD2 aligns across 8 bases. The CDR3 totals 14 residues. Germline trimming cut 5 bases from V and 3 bases from J; bases unmatched to any gene: 3. The germline gives CDR1 SGHRS, CDR2 YFSETQ. CDR3 sequence: CASRSGGHTGELFF. CDR3 DNA sequence: TGCGCCAGCAGAAGCGGGGGCCACACCGGGGAGCTGTTTTTT. The full variable domain, its missing parts supplied by reference TRBV5-1 and TRBJ2-2, is KAGVTQTPRYLIKTRGQQVTLSCSPISGHRSVSWYQQTPGQGLQFLFEYFSETQRNKGNFPGRFSGRQFSNSRSEMNVSTLELGDSALYLCASRSGGHTGELFFGEGSRLTVL.

The rearrangement links TRBV6-1 to TRBJ1-5, with 9 positions matching TRBD1. The CDR3 has 17 residues. The germline gives CDR1 MNHNS, CDR2 SASEGT. J lost 3 bases, V lost 4 bases, and 10 bases had no gene match. DNA for the CDR3: TGTGCCAGCAGTGCCCCGCGGGACAGGGTGCCCAATCAGCCCCAGCATTTT. Translation gives CASSAPRDRVPNQPQHF.

This chain joins TRBV6-4 and TRBJ1-5; D may be TRBD1 (5 bases). V lost 8 bases and J lost 3, with 11 bases in between. Germline V gene sequence: CDR1 MRHNA, CDR2 SNTAGT. CDR3 size: 13 residues. The CDR3 spells CASARTINQPQHF. The CDR3 DNA sequence: TGTGCCAGCGCCCGGACAATCAATCAGCCCCAGCATTTT.

This clone was picked up one time. Here the CDR3 DNA reads TGTGCCAGCAGCGACGAGAGGGGGGCCTACGAGCAGTACTTC. This gives the protein CASSDERGAYEQYF. This chain links TRBV7-2 with TRBJ2-7; D may match TRBD1 or TRBD2 (6 bases each). The germline V gene encodes CDR1 SGHTA and CDR2 FQGNSA. V was pared by 5 bases and J by 2 bases, with 13 bases between. CDR3 size: 14 residues.

The chain carries TRBV9 and TRBJ2-1; perhaps TRBD2 as D (7 bases). Germline CDR1 reads SGDLS; CDR2 reads YYNGEE. V dropped 0 bases and J dropped 9 bases, with 13 bases sitting between them. The CDR3 loop spans 14 amino acids. CDR3 nucleotides: TGTGCCAGCAGCGTAGTGGCAGGGGAGGGTGAGCAGTTCTTC. This encodes CASSVVAGEGEQFF.

In DNA form, the CDR3 reads TGTGCCAGCAGCTTGCCTGGGGGCGGCGAGACCCAGTACTTC. Translation: CASSLPGGGETQYF. J is TRBJ2-5 and V is TRBV5-6, with D perhaps TRBD1 (6 bases). CDR1 is SGHDT, CDR2 YYEEEE, per germline. V shed 1 base and J shed 5 bases, with 12 bases lying between them. The CDR3 spans 14 residues. Based on the CDR3 plus reference TRBV5-6 and TRBJ2-5, the full variable domain is DAGVTQSPTHLIKTRGQQVTLRCSPKSGHDTVSWYQQALGQGPQFIFQYYEEEERQRGNFPDRFSGHQFPNYSSELNVNALLLGDSALYLCASSLPGGGETQYFGPGTRLLVL.

This clone was counted only a few times. Distinct nucleotide sequences in the sample also encode this CDR3. V is TRBV7-3 and J is TRBJ2-3; 9 bases are a match to TRBD2. Unmatched junction bases numbered 0, after V lost 2 bases and J lost 3 bases. The CDR3 has 14 residues. Germline V gene sequence: CDR1 SGHTA, CDR2 FQGTGA. The CDR3 loop is CASSLLAGTDTQYF. The CDR3 nucleotides are TGTGCCAGCAGCTTACTAGCGGGGACAGATACGCAGTATTTT.

The V call is TRBV27, the J call TRBJ1-5; 8 nucleotides align to TRBD1. J gave up 3 bases and V 4 bases, and 5 bases lay outside the gene matches. The CDR3 totals 15 residues. Germline CDR1 is MNHEY and CDR2 is SMNVEV (reference sequence). The CDR3 protein is CASSSLDRVNQPQHF. For the CDR3, the DNA is TGTGCCAGCAGTTCATTGGACAGGGTCAATCAGCCCCAGCATTTT.

The chain carries TRBV7-9 and TRBJ1-3; no firm D call. The CDR3 runs to 14 residues. Germline V gene sequence: CDR1 SEHNR, CDR2 FQNEAQ (reference sequence). V lost 5 bases and J 3 bases, leaving 11 bases between the germline ends. This CDR3 reads CASSPTYLGNTIYF. The CDR3 region has the DNA TGTGCCAGCAGCCCGACCTACCTTGGAAACACCATATATTTT.

The chain has TRBV4-1 and TRBJ1-3; 7 positions match TRBD1. The ends lost 1 base at V and 2 bases at J; junction bases unmatched: 11. The CDR3 length is 18 residues. Germline CDR1 is MGHRA and CDR2 is YSYEKL. The CDR3, as DNA: TGCGCCAGCAGCCAAGGGCTACTGGCAGGGGGTACTGGAAACACCATATATTTT. It translates to CASSQGLLAGGTGNTIYF.

The chain uses TRBV30 and TRBJ1-2, with a weak D call TRBD1 (5 bases). Germline assignment: CDR1 GTSNPN and CDR2 SVGIG (reference sequence). V was trimmed by 3 bases and J by 8 bases, leaving 19 bases between them. The CDR3 runs 14 residues. CDR3 coding DNA: TGTGCCTGGAGACTAAAGGGGACTGTTCAAGGCTACACCTTC. Protein: CAWRLKGTVQGYTF.

The rearrangement links TRBV5-6 to TRBJ2-5, with 12 positions matching TRBD2. Germline lookup yields CDR1 SGHDT and CDR2 YYEEEE. The junction had 11 bases not matched to a gene; V was cut back by 3 bases and J by 5 bases. There are 17 residues in the CDR3. Written as DNA, the CDR3 is TGTGCCAGCAGCTCGGGCGGCCTAGCGGGGGGGCCGGAGACCCAGTACTTC. It encodes CASSSGGLAGGPETQYF.

This sequence joins TRBV10-3 and TRBJ2-3; 16 positions agree with TRBD2. V shed 6 bases, J shed 4 bases, and the junction held 1 base outside the gene matches. This CDR3 has 15 amino acids. CDR1 and CDR2 from the germline V gene are ENHRY and SYGVKD. The CDR3: CAIRGLAGGPDTQYF. The CDR3 DNA is TGTGCCATCAGGGGACTAGCGGGGGGGCCAGATACGCAGTATTTT.

CDR3 in DNA: TGCGCCAGCACCGAGGGGGCTCAGAACACTGAAGCTTTCTTT. It translates to CASTEGAQNTEAFF. The chain joins TRBV5-1 to TRBJ1-1, with TRBD1 matching 7 bases. The J segment lost 1 base and the V segment lost 6 bases, leaving 6 bases of the junction unmatched. The CDR3 is made up of 14 amino acids. CDR1 SGHRS and CDR2 YFSETQ come from the germline V gene.

This chain connects TRBV4-1 to TRBJ2-3; TRBD2 might be the D (5 bases). V gave up 4 bases and J gave up 3 bases, with 20 bases separating them. Per germline, CDR1 MGHRA and CDR2 YSYEKL. CDR3 length: 17 residues. DNA of the CDR3: TGCGCCAGCAGCCGAAAAATGGAGCTAGCATCGACAGATACGCAGTATTTT. This gives the protein CASSRKMELASTDTQYF.

The rearrangement joins TRBV24-1 to TRBJ1-2; D is possibly TRBD1 (5 bases). The CDR3 has 13 residues. V gave up 4 bases and J gave up 8 bases, with 13 bases separating them. Germline CDR1 and CDR2: KGHDR and SFDVKD. The CDR3 bases are TGTGCCACCAGTGACAGGGACTCAGGGGGCTACACCTTC. It is translated as CATSDRDSGGYTF.

The V gene is TRBV25-1, the J gene TRBJ2-3; possibly TRBD2 for D (6 bases). The CDR3 is 15 amino acids. Germline lookup yields CDR1 MGHDK and CDR2 SYGVNS. The ends were cut back, 5 bases at V and 0 bases at J, with 12 bases in the middle. This chain's CDR3 is CASSISGSSTDTQYF. In DNA form, the CDR3 reads TGTGCCAGCAGTATTAGCGGTTCTAGCACAGATACGCAGTATTTT.